The present entry profiles one TCR beta chain with its context. Its cognate antigen is unknown. Pooled samples include second doses given at about 4 or 12 weeks. The length of the CDR3 is 14 residues. Germline values: CDR1 MNHEY, CDR2 SMNVEV (reference sequence). V was clipped by 3 bases and J by 3 bases; unmatched bases: 2. Libraries were prepared by immunoSEQ multiplex PCR; TCRdb keeps only in-frame clonotypes and omits some of them. Of approximately 140,000 clones in the sample, roughly 92% were seen once. The record originates from a study of T cell responses to AZD1222 COVID-19 vaccine. Study results and limitations: Reportedly, nearly half of unique spike TCRs recognized epitopes outside B.1.351/B.1.1.7 mutations.

This sample comprised peripheral blood, obtained 28 days after the second AZD1222 dose. The chain joins TRBV27 to TRBJ1-2, with 9 bases aligning to TRBD1. This clonotype was obtained from an adult who received the AZD1222 COVID-19 vaccine. CDR3 DNA: TGTGCCAGCAGTTTTACAGGGGGCTACTATGGCTACACCTTC. Translating it yields CASSFTGGYYGYTF.